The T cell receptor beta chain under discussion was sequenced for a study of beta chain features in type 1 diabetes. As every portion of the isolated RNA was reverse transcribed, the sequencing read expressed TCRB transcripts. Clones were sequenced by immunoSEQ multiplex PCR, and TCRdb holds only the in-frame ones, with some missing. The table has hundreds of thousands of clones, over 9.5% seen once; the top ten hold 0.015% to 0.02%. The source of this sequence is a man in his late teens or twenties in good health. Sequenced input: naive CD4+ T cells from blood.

CDR3 bases: TGTGCCAGCAGTAGCCGCGGGGGGGCAGATACGCAGTATTTT. It specifies CASSSRGGADTQYF. The chain joins TRBV9 to TRBJ2-3; TRBD2 matches at 9 bases. The CDR3 spans 14 residues. The V gene end was trimmed by 5 bases and the J gene end by 4 bases; junction bases not matched to a gene: 5. CDR1 is SGDLS and CDR2 is YYNGEE in the germline V gene.